This T cell receptor beta chain was sequenced in a study of blood T cell repertoires in COVID-19. The wider study: Material from acute and convalescent COVID-19 was sourced from the United States, Italy and Spain.

TCRdb keeps only in-frame clones here, not all; method: immunoSEQ multiplex PCR. Seen here are about 52,000 clones, roughly 87% observed once, and the top ten hold roughly 15%. Germline V gene sequence: CDR1 LGHDT, CDR2 YNNKEL (reference sequence). The CDR3 loop spans 16 amino acids. Trimming cost V 1 base and J 7 bases, with 16 bases left between them. The sequence was obtained from a human donor with active COVID-19. The donor label of this sample is uncertain. Sequencing used peripheral blood. This chain uses TRBV3-1 (or the pseudogene TRBV3-2) with TRBJ2-2; a possible D gene is TRBD1 (5 bases). The CDR3 nucleotides are TGTGCCAGCAGCCAAGGAGTAAGGGGTCCCATCGGGGAGCTGTTTTTT. It encodes CASSQGVRGPIGELFF.